In this sample, the clone carrying this T cell receptor (beta chain) turned up once. Its antigen is unidentified. A much larger clone lies one base from this, so it may be a read error. These data originate in a study of lung T cells in sarcoidosis with Löfgren's syndrome. Study in general: Analyses focused on Löfgren's syndrome patients.

Study outcomes and limitations: Shared TRAV12-1 and TRBV2 CDR3 motifs were reported across several patients.

In germline, CDR1 is MGHRA, CDR2 YSYEKL. This CDR3 spans 17 amino acids. V was trimmed by 0 bases and J by 2 bases, leaving 14 bases between them. Each CDR3 protein gets one entry after TCRdb re-called the reads with MiXCR. The data hold 3,000 to 3,500 distinct CDR3 sequences, with around a sixth observed a single time. The sequencing input was CD4+ T cells from bronchoalveolar lavage. The rearrangement uses TRBV4-1 and TRBJ1-5; D might be TRBD1 (5 bases). The TCR sequence derives from a human donor with sarcoidosis (Löfgren's syndrome or another form), or a control subject (not recorded which). This CDR3 reads CASSQDGRGGGNQPQHF. The CDR3 coding sequence is TGCGCCAGCAGCCAAGATGGGAGGGGAGGGGGCAATCAGCCCCAGCATTTT.